A single sample is the source of the 8 T cell receptor beta chains below, sequenced in a study of cytomegalovirus exposure and HLA in healthy donors. The PCR employed 60 Vbeta primers together with 13 Jbeta primers. Sequencing used immunoSEQ multiplex PCR; TCRdb keeps in-frame clones, though not all of them. The sample carries 150,000 to 200,000 clones, 75% to 85% recorded once. The sample taken for sequencing was PBMCs. These receptors originate from a woman in her 50s in good health and CMV-seronegative.

The V gene is TRBV6-5, the J gene TRBJ2-1; the D gene is possibly TRBD2 (6 bases). Germline V lookup: CDR1 MNHEY, CDR2 SVGAGI. The CDR3 is 14 residues long. Trimming shortened V by 0 bases and J by 15 bases, and 18 bases separated the two germline ends. The CDR3 coding sequence is TGTGCCAGCAGTTACTCCAGTCGACTAGTGGGTCTGTTCTTC. Amino acid sequence: CASSYSSRLVGLFF.

The chain links TRBV14 to TRBJ2-7; D not certain. The V end lost 0 bases, the J end lost 4 bases, and 7 bases lay between the germline ends. This CDR3 is 13 amino acids long. Germline CDR1 reads SGHDN; CDR2 reads FVKESK. The CDR3 nucleotides are TGTGCCAGCAGCCAAGAATTACATTACGAGCAGTACTTC. Protein sequence: CASSQELHYEQYF. Combining the CDR3 with reference TRBV14 and TRBJ2-7 gives the whole variable domain EAGVTQFPSHSVIEKGQTVTLRCDPISGHDNLYWYRRVMGKEIKFLLHFVKESKQDESGMPNNRFLAERTGGTYSTLKVQPAELEDSGVYFCASSQELHYEQYFGPGTRLTVT.

This clone occurred once. The chain links TRBV21-1 to TRBJ2-7; TRBD1, the table's D call, lacks a check against the DNA. TRBV21-1 is marked as a pseudogene. The CDR3 totals 14 residues. The CDR3 here is CASSGGQGAYEQYF. The CDR3 DNA is TGTGCCAGCAGCGGGGGACAGGGAGCCTACGAGCAGTACTTC.

This clone came up once. CDR3 region: CASSESPRSEQYF. CDR3 in DNA: TGTGCCAGCAGTGAAAGCCCCCGGAGCGAGCAGTACTTC. The V and J genes are TRBV6-1 and TRBJ2-7; D remains ambiguous. V was pared by 2 bases and J by 6 bases, with 11 bases between. CDR3 length equals 13 residues. Germline values: CDR1 MNHNS, CDR2 SASEGT.

This clone has only a few counts. The sample holds other DNA sequences that translate to the same CDR3. V gene TRBV7-2 combines with J gene TRBJ2-1; unclear D gene. The CDR3 has 13 amino acids. V lost 5 bases, J lost 0 bases, and 5 bases lay in between. The germline V gene has CDR1 SGHTA and CDR2 FQGNSA. The CDR3 DNA sequence: TGTGCCAGCAGCCTAAGCTCCTACAATGAGCAGTTCTTC. Its protein is CASSLSSYNEQFF.

V is TRBV4-2 and J is TRBJ1-6; TRBD1 agrees at 9 bases. V gave up 4 bases and J gave up 8 bases; unmatched junction bases: 3. This CDR3 has 14 amino acids. Germline V CDR1 and CDR2: LGHNA, YNFKEQ. CDR3 in amino acids: CASSPRTGDSPLHF. The CDR3 DNA follows: TGTGCCAGCAGCCCAAGGACAGGGGATTCACCCCTCCACTTT.

The chain has TRBV6-5 and TRBJ1-2; 7 bases match TRBD1. Germline values: CDR1 MNHEY, CDR2 SVGAGI. V lost 6 bases, J lost 7 bases, and 8 bases stayed unmatched. The CDR3 is made up of 13 amino acids. CDR3 in amino acids: CASSRGRQGGYTF. The CDR3 DNA reads as TGTGCCAGCAGCCGAGGGAGACAGGGTGGCTACACCTTC.

The chain recombines TRBV19 with TRBJ2-1; 10 bases match TRBD2. This CDR3 comprises 15 residues. J gave up 8 bases and V 2 bases, and 6 bases lay outside the gene matches. Germline V CDR1 and CDR2: LNHDA, SQIVND (reference sequence). DNA of the CDR3: TGTGCCAGTAGTATATCAGCGGGAGGGCCATATGAGCAGTTCTTC. The encoded protein is CASSISAGGPYEQFF.